This TCR beta chain appears in the sequencing data of a study of blood T cells in healthy people across ages. General observations from the study: Aged donors had fewer naive CD4+ cells and lower diversity than long-lived donors.

Remarks on this clonotype: Its target is unknown.

Sample-barcoded 5' priming and a J-beta primer mix drove a second PCR of 7 to 11 cycles. A single record per CDR3 protein comes from TCRdb applying MiXCR to the 5' RACE reads. Of about 290,000 distinct CDR3 sequences in the sample, 27% were seen once. The length of the CDR3 is 16 residues. Germline V CDR1 and CDR2: DFQATT, SNEGSKA (reference sequence). The V and J ends lost 1 base and 1 base, in that order; junction bases with no gene match: 0. The donors, aged about 6 to 95, were healthy Caucasians from Russia. Each sample provided at least 6 micrograms of extracted total RNA. The receptor comes from a woman aged 70-85 years in good health. Material: blood. This chain joins TRBV20-1 and TRBJ2-6, with 11 bases identical to TRBD2. The CDR3 DNA follows: TGCAGTGCTAGAGCTAGCGGGAGGTCTGGGGCCAACGTCCTGACTTTC. Amino acids: CSARASGRSGANVLTF.